This entry features one T cell receptor (beta chain) sequence. The data belong to a study of T cell responses to AZD1222 COVID-19 vaccine. Across the whole study: Second-dose intervals of approximately 4 or approximately 12 weeks were pooled.

The CDR3 runs to 14 residues. Per germline, CDR1 SNHLY and CDR2 FYNNEI. Trimming shortened V by 8 bases and J by 3 bases, and 15 bases separated the two germline ends. Sequencing was performed with immunoSEQ multiplex PCR; in TCRdb, only in-frame clones are kept and a portion is missing. The table lists over 130,000 clones, just over 90% of them singletons, with roughly 5% in the top ten. This TCR was sampled from an adult in good health. The sample was peripheral blood, taken on day 0 of AZD1222 vaccination. The V and J genes are TRBV2 and TRBJ2-3; maybe TRBD2 (7 bases). CDR3 sequence reads: CASDGGRLTDTQYF. The CDR3 region has the DNA TGTGCCAGCGACGGGGGGCGCTTAACAGATACGCAGTATTTT. The whole variable domain, remainder taken from reference TRBV2 and TRBJ2-3, is EPEVTQTPSHQVTQMGQEVILRCVPISNHLYFYWYRQILGQKVEFLVSFYNNEISEKSEIFDDQFSVERPDGSNFTLKIRSTKLEDSAMYFCASDGGRLTDTQYFGPGTRLTVL.